A single sample is the source of the 14 T cell receptor beta chains below, sequenced in a study of cytomegalovirus exposure and HLA in healthy donors. PCR was performed using 60 Vbeta and 13 Jbeta primers. Produced via immunoSEQ multiplex PCR; TCRdb's table is partial and in-frame only. The table includes about 200,000 clones, more than 85% detected once. Sequenced sample: PBMCs. The origin of the receptors is a woman aged 18-29 years in good health and CMV-seronegative.

As regards this clone: The sample holds other DNA sequences that translate to the same CDR3. The chain employs TRBV28 and TRBJ1-1; D gene ambiguous. Germline values: CDR1 MDHEN, CDR2 SYDVKM. The V end lost 2 bases, the J end lost 0 bases, and 4 bases lay between the germline ends. The CDR3 is 13 residues long. CDR3 region: CASSLPVNTEAFF. In nucleotides, the CDR3 is TGTGCCAGCAGTTTACCGGTGAACACTGAAGCTTTCTTT.

About this clone itself: At one end, the junction sequence differs from germline, possibly due to a read error. The gene calls are TRBV7-9 and TRBJ2-4, with a tentative D call TRBD2 (6 bases). Germline V CDR1 and CDR2: SEHNR, FQNEAQ (reference sequence). This CDR3 is 18 amino acids long. The CDR3 region is CSSSSRQRRAGAKNIQYF. The CDR3 nucleotides read TGTTCCAGCAGCTCCAGACAGCGACGAGCGGGAGCCAAAAACATTCAGTACTTC.

The chain is built from TRBV11-2 and TRBJ1-1; the match to TRBD1 covers 8 bases. Germline-derived CDR1 and CDR2 are SGHAT and FQNNGV. Losses at the gene ends were 2 bases for V and 4 bases for J; bases not matched to a gene: 3. The CDR3 spans 14 residues. The CDR3 region has the DNA TGTGCCAGCAGCTTAAGCAGGGGGCGCACTGAAGCTTTCTTT. Protein product: CASSLSRGRTEAFF.

V is TRBV11-3 and J is TRBJ2-1; no clear D. Germline loops: CDR1 SGHNT, CDR2 YENEEA. The CDR3 is 13 residues long. V dropped 5 bases and J dropped 4 bases, with 9 bases sitting between them. The CDR3 nucleotides are TGTGCCAGCAGCCCCACTGATTACAATGAGCAGTTCTTC. It specifies CASSPTDYNEQFF.

This chain links TRBV28 with TRBJ2-2; the match to TRBD1 covers 10 bases. In germline, CDR1 is MDHEN, CDR2 SYDVKM. Unmatched junction bases numbered 7, after V lost 2 bases and J lost 4 bases. The CDR3 is 17 amino acids. CDR3 in amino acids: CASSLGYGTGVTGELFF. CDR3 in DNA: TGTGCCAGCAGTTTAGGGTATGGGACAGGGGTCACCGGGGAGCTGTTTTTT.

The gene calls are TRBV7-6 and TRBJ1-5, with 9 bases matching TRBD1. V dropped 1 base and J dropped 2; count of bases not matched to a gene: 6. CDR3 length: 17 residues. The germline CDR1 and CDR2 sequences are SGHVS and FNYEAQ. The chain's CDR3 is CASSLGQGVRGNQPQHF. CDR3 in DNA: TGTGCCAGCAGCTTAGGACAGGGGGTTCGGGGCAATCAGCCCCAGCATTTT.

There are a few counts of this clone. The rearrangement links TRBV11-2 to TRBJ1-1; no firm D call. Looked up from germline, CDR1 is SGHAT and CDR2 is FQNNGV. This CDR3 contains 13 residues. V lost 1 base and J lost 2, with 5 bases in between. The CDR3 bases are TGTGCCAGCAGCTTAGTCCTAAACACTGAAGCTTTCTTT. This codes for CASSLVLNTEAFF.

Only one count was recorded for this clone. The chain links TRBV18 to TRBJ1-4; D is undetermined. The CDR3 is 16 residues long. Germline values: CDR1 KGHSH, CDR2 LQKENI. Trimming pared 4 bases from V and 5 bases from J, leaving 17 bases between. The CDR3 sequence: CASSLKNRVKNEKLFF. In DNA form, the CDR3 reads TGTGCCAGCTCACTGAAGAACAGAGTCAAGAATGAAAAACTGTTTTTT. The full variable domain, its missing parts supplied by reference TRBV18 and TRBJ1-4, is NAGVMQNPRHLVRRRGQEARLRCSPMKGHSHVYWYRQLPEEGLKFMVYLQKENIIDESGMPKERFSAEFPKEGPSILRIQQVVRGDSAAYFCASSLKNRVKNEKLFFGSGTQLSVL.

This chain uses TRBV10-2 with TRBJ1-6; D possibly corresponds to TRBD1 (5 bases). Trimming took off 3 bases at V and 12 bases at J, with 15 bases between the two ends. Germline CDR1 is WSHSY and CDR2 is SAAADI. The length of the CDR3 is 14 residues. DNA of the CDR3: TGCGCCAGCAGTGATCGACAGCCGTCGAAACCCCTCCACTTT. It codes for CASSDRQPSKPLHF.

V and J are TRBV7-2 and TRBJ1-1; TRBD1 agrees at 7 bases. This CDR3 has 13 residues. Unmatched junction bases numbered 10, after V lost 5 bases and J lost 10 bases. Germline loops: CDR1 SGHTA, CDR2 FQGNSA. CDR3: CASSSEGARGAFF. The CDR3 region has the DNA TGTGCCAGCAGCAGTGAGGGGGCGCGGGGAGCTTTCTTT. Using reference TRBV7-2 and TRBJ1-1 for the parts outside the CDR3, the full variable domain is GAGVSQSPSNKVTEKGKDVELRCDPISGHTALYWYRQSLGQGLEFLIYFQGNSAPDKSGLPSDRFSAERTGGSVSTLTIQRTQQEDSAVYLCASSSEGARGAFFGQGTRLTVV.

The genes are TRBV18 and TRBJ2-7, with D maybe TRBD2 (6 bases). CDR3 size: 15 residues. V lost 0 bases to trimming and J lost 3 bases, with 12 bases between them. Germline CDR1 is KGHSH and CDR2 is LQKENI. This CDR3 is CASSPPEGIFYEQYF. The CDR3, as DNA: TGTGCCAGCTCACCACCGGAGGGGATCTTCTACGAGCAGTACTTC.

The chain joins TRBV7-3 to TRBJ2-7; D not resolved. CDR3 length: 13 amino acids. Germline values: CDR1 SGHTA, CDR2 FQGTGA. V dropped 2 bases and J dropped 5 bases, with 10 bases sitting between them. CDR3 loop: CASSLGPLNEQYF. CDR3 DNA sequence: TGTGCCAGCAGCTTAGGCCCATTGAACGAGCAGTACTTC.

The chain carries TRBV5-1 and TRBJ2-4; weak D call: TRBD2 (6 bases). V was clipped by 3 bases and J by 0 bases, with 16 bases between them. This CDR3 contains 17 residues. The germline CDR1 and CDR2 sequences are SGHRS and YFSETQ. The CDR3 nucleotides are TGCGCCAGCAGCTACGGCGGGGACGTTCTAGCCAAAAACATTCAGTACTTC. It encodes CASSYGGDVLAKNIQYF.

This sequence joins TRBV10-1 and TRBJ2-7; possibly TRBD2 for D (6 bases). The CDR3 runs to 14 residues. V lost 6 bases and J 3 bases, leaving 15 bases between the germline ends. Germline lookup yields CDR1 WNHNN and CDR2 SYGVQD (reference sequence). The CDR3 bases are TGCGCCAGCAGATCAGGGAGGAACGGCTACGAGCAGTACTTC. Residues: CASRSGRNGYEQYF.